These 20 T cell receptor beta chains were all obtained from the same sample, sequenced in a study of T cell repertoires in cytomegalovirus infection. Each CDR3 protein gets one entry after TCRdb re-called the reads with MiXCR. The repertoire has fewer than 80,000 distinct CDR3 sequences, 3.5% to 4.5% of them found once; the top ten carry over 4.5%. The sample comprised PBMCs. These receptors all stem from a human donor in good health (CMV status not recorded). Some clones in this sample may be carry-over from other donors' samples.

This clonotype was picked up many times. The chain employs TRBV4-3 and TRBJ2-5, with D perhaps given as TRBD1 or TRBD2 (5 bases each). In germline, CDR1 is LGHNA, CDR2 YSLEER. Trimming took off 1 base at V and 2 bases at J, with 8 bases between the two ends. The CDR3 contains 14 residues. The CDR3 here is CASSQGGDQETQYF. CDR3 sequence (DNA): TGCGCCAGCAGCCAAGGAGGGGATCAAGAGACCCAGTACTTC.

This clonotype was seen many times. The rearrangement joins TRBV7-9 to TRBJ2-3; D remains ambiguous. The CDR3 runs to 14 residues. CDR1 and CDR2 (germline): SEHNR, FQNEAQ (reference sequence). The germline V and J ends were trimmed by 0 bases and 0 bases, with 4 bases remaining between them. The chain's CDR3 is CASSLAGSTDTQYF. Written as DNA, the CDR3 is TGTGCCAGCAGCTTAGCGGGGAGCACAGATACGCAGTATTTT. Full variable domain (missing parts from reference TRBV7-9 and TRBJ2-3): DTGVSQNPRHKITKRGQNVTFRCDPISEHNRLYWYRQTLGQGPEFLTYFQNEAQLEKSRLLSDRFSAERPKGSFSTLEIQRTEQGDSAMYLCASSLAGSTDTQYFGPGTRLTVL.

This clonotype occurred many times. The chain recombines TRBV10-3 with TRBJ2-1; D unclear. CDR1 and CDR2 from the germline V gene are ENHRY and SYGVKD. The CDR3 extends over 13 amino acids. The germline V and J ends were trimmed by 3 bases and 3 bases, with 6 bases remaining between them. The CDR3 DNA follows: TGTGCCATCAGTGAAATAGGCTACAATGAGCAGTTCTTC. Amino acids: CAISEIGYNEQFF.

This clonotype was detected ten times or more. This chain uses TRBV7-8 with TRBJ1-1; tentative D call: TRBD1 (5 bases). This CDR3 is 16 amino acids long. CDR1 is SGHVS, CDR2 FQNEAQ, per germline. V lost 2 bases, J lost 0 bases, and 13 bases lay in between. CDR3 residues: CASSLRGGRLNTEAFF. DNA of the CDR3: TGTGCCAGCAGCTTAAGGGGTGGGCGGTTGAACACTGAAGCTTTCTTT.

This clonotype was observed at least ten times. The rearrangement uses TRBV20-1 and TRBJ1-1, with no clear D. The germline V gene has CDR1 DFQATT and CDR2 SNEGSKA (reference sequence). Trimming took off 1 base at V and 4 bases at J, with 13 bases between the two ends. The CDR3 sequence is 14 residues long. CDR3 in amino acids: CSARAHEWTTEAFF. The DNA for the CDR3 is TGCAGTGCTAGAGCTCATGAATGGACCACTGAAGCTTTCTTT.

This clonotype came up many times. J is TRBJ2-1 and V is TRBV12-3 or TRBV12-4, with 7 positions matching TRBD2. Trimming took 3 bases from V and 12 from J; bases not matched to a gene: 8. The CDR3 contains 13 residues. In DNA, the CDR3 is TGTGCCAGCAGTTTGGGTGGGGGGGGATTGCAGTTCTTC. This encodes CASSLGGGGLQFF.

This clonotype was recorded many times. The chain is built from TRBV28 and TRBJ1-5, with 7 positions matching TRBD1. The CDR3 is 13 amino acids. After removal of 7 bases from V and 3 bases from J, the junction contained 3 bases not matched to a gene. CDR1 and CDR2 from the germline V gene are MDHEN and SYDVKM. The CDR3 coding sequence is TGTGCCAGCACCAGGGGGTCCAATCAGCCCCAGCATTTT. Residues: CASTRGSNQPQHF.

Many counts were recorded for this clonotype. The V and J genes are TRBV27 and TRBJ2-3; D is unclear. The length of the CDR3 is 16 residues. The V and J ends lost 5 bases and 0 bases respectively, with 15 bases between them. Germline CDR1 reads MNHEY; CDR2 reads SMNVEV (reference sequence). The CDR3 nucleotides are TGTGCCAGCAGTACTACACGGGCATATAGCACAGATACGCAGTATTTT. This codes for CASSTTRAYSTDTQYF.

This clonotype has a count of ten or more. The chain recombines TRBV7-2 with TRBJ2-7; 9 nucleotides align to TRBD1. This CDR3 has 15 amino acids. After removal of 2 bases from V and 5 bases from J, the junction contained 7 bases not matched to a gene. Per germline, CDR1 SGHTA and CDR2 FQGNSA. CDR3 in amino acids: CASSLPRTGVDEQYF. The CDR3 bases are TGTGCCAGCAGCTTACCAAGGACAGGGGTTGACGAGCAGTACTTC.

This clonotype was counted ten times or more. The chain uses TRBV28 and TRBJ2-7; 7 bases match TRBD1. Germline V gives CDR1 MDHEN, CDR2 SYDVKM. The CDR3 is 15 amino acids. V was pared by 6 bases and J by 9 bases, with 17 bases of the junction left unmatched. CDR3 amino acids: CASSSDRRLLRGQYF. The DNA for the CDR3 is TGTGCCAGCAGCTCGGACAGGCGACTCCTACGAGGGCAGTACTTC.

There are many counts of this clonotype. The chain combines TRBV10-2 with TRBJ1-1, with 8 positions matching TRBD1. This CDR3 comprises 14 residues. The ends lost 5 bases at V and 0 bases at J; junction bases unmatched: 2. Germline CDR1 is WSHSY and CDR2 is SAAADI. The CDR3 region has the DNA TGCGCCAGCAGTATGGACAGGGTGAACACTGAAGCTTTCTTT. Encoded protein: CASSMDRVNTEAFF.

This clonotype was recorded at least ten times. The rearrangement uses TRBV12-3 or TRBV12-4 and TRBJ2-5; 14 positions match TRBD2. The CDR3 consists of 17 residues. Unmatched junction bases numbered 9, after V lost 5 bases and J lost 4 bases. CDR3 DNA sequence: TGTGCCAGCAGTGAGACTAGCGGGGGGGTAGGTCGAGAGACCCAGTACTTC. Translation: CASSETSGGVGRETQYF.

This clonotype was seen ten or more times. The chain joins TRBV6-5 to TRBJ1-6; TRBD1 matches at 7 bases. This CDR3 spans 17 amino acids. Germline values: CDR1 MNHEY, CDR2 SVGAGI. V lost 0 bases to trimming and J lost 3 bases; unmatched junction nucleotides: 5. The CDR3, as DNA: TGTGCCAGCAGTTACTCGGCACGACAGGGCTATAATTCACCCCTCCACTTT. Its translation: CASSYSARQGYNSPLHF.

This clonotype was counted at least ten times. Its ends do not fully match the called genes, so a read error is possible. The chain links TRBV7-7 to TRBJ1-1; the D is unclear. Germline V lookup: CDR1 SSHAT, CDR2 FNYEAQ (reference sequence). This CDR3 contains 13 residues. The CDR3 nucleotides read TGTGCTAGCAGCTTAAAACAGAACACTGAAGCTTTCTTT. The encoded protein is CASSLKQNTEAFF.

In this sample, this clonotype turned up many times. The chain combines TRBV7-2 with TRBJ2-3; D perhaps matches TRBD2 (6 bases). The CDR3 covers 16 residues. V lost 1 base to trimming and J lost 0 bases, with 11 bases between them. CDR1 and CDR2 from the germline V gene are SGHTA and FQGNSA. CDR3 nucleotide sequence: TGTGCCAGCAGCTTAGTGGCAGGGACTAGCACAGATACGCAGTATTTT. Its translation: CASSLVAGTSTDTQYF. The full variable domain, its missing parts supplied by reference TRBV7-2 and TRBJ2-3, is GAGVSQSPSNKVTEKGKDVELRCDPISGHTALYWYRQSLGQGLEFLIYFQGNSAPDKSGLPSDRFSAERTGGSVSTLTIQRTQQEDSAVYLCASSLVAGTSTDTQYFGPGTRLTVL.

This clonotype was recorded at least ten times. The V and J genes are TRBV7-8 and TRBJ1-6; 7 positions match TRBD1. Germline V gene sequence: CDR1 SGHVS, CDR2 FQNEAQ. Germline trimming cut 2 bases from V and 5 bases from J; bases unmatched to any gene: 3. This CDR3 region has 15 residues. CDR3 amino acids: CASSLTTGDNSPLHF. The CDR3 nucleotides are TGTGCCAGCAGCTTAACTACAGGGGATAATTCACCCCTCCACTTT.

This clonotype has at least ten counts. This sequence joins TRBV6-2 or TRBV6-3 and TRBJ1-1; the D gene is possibly TRBD1 (5 bases). Trimming pared 6 bases from V and 5 bases from J, leaving 10 bases between. Germline V gene sequence: CDR1 MNHEY, CDR2 SVGEGT. This CDR3 has 12 amino acids. The CDR3 here is CASRTGPTEAFF. DNA of the CDR3: TGTGCCAGCAGGACGGGGCCAACTGAAGCTTTCTTT.

This clonotype was seen repeatedly, ten times or more. V gene TRBV7-2 combines with J gene TRBJ2-7, with 8 bases lining up with TRBD1. Trimming at V came to 1 base and at J to 2 bases, leaving 4 bases not matched to a gene. From germline, CDR1 is SGHTA and CDR2 FQGNSA. The CDR3 is 15 residues long. The CDR3 reads CASSLETGDTYEQYF. The CDR3 nucleotides are TGTGCCAGCAGCTTAGAGACAGGGGACACCTACGAGCAGTACTTC.

This clonotype was detected many times. This sequence joins TRBV12-3 or TRBV12-4 and TRBJ1-5; D remains unclear. The CDR3 spans 16 residues. V was clipped by 2 bases and J by 7 bases, with 18 bases between them. For the CDR3, the DNA is TGTGCCAGCAGTTTATCCTACGCAGCGAGGTCCCAGCCCCAGCATTTT. Encoded protein: CASSLSYAARSQPQHF.

This clonotype was counted ten times or more. The chain is built from TRBV11-2 and TRBJ2-5; D is unresolved. Per the germline V gene, CDR1 is SGHAT and CDR2 is FQNNGV. V was trimmed by 4 bases and J by 7 bases, leaving 7 bases between them. CDR3 length: 11 residues. The CDR3 region has the DNA TGTGCCAGCAGCTCCGCTGGGACCCAGTACTTC. Its translation: CASSSAGTQYF.